The source of this T cell receptor (beta chain) is a study of CD8+CD57+ T cells in acquired aplastic anemia. This clonotype has a count of ten or more. V shed 4 bases and J shed 6 bases, with 13 bases lying between them. The CDR3 sequence is 13 residues long. CDR1 is SEHNR, CDR2 FQNEAQ, per germline (reference sequence). The patients chosen for sequencing had shown expansion of CD8+CD57+ cells (detected by flow cytometry). Patients were untreated when blood was sampled. According to the study, genomic DNA was the template for TCR beta VDJ and CDR3 profiling. TCRdb re-called the reads through MiXCR, storing one row per CDR3 protein. The sample carries 200,000 to 300,000 distinct CDR3 sequences, around half recorded once.

The sample was sorted CD4+, CD8+, or CD8+CD57+ T cells (not recorded which) from PBMCs. The rearrangement joins TRBV7-9 to TRBJ2-7; possible D gene TRBD2, 6 bases. This TCR was sampled from a human donor with aplastic anemia. CDR3 protein: CASSSYSGVEQYF. Written as DNA, the CDR3 is TGTGCCAGCAGCTCCTACTCGGGGGTCGAGCAGTACTTC. Drawing the rest from reference TRBV7-9 and TRBJ2-7, the complete variable domain is DTGVSQNPRHKITKRGQNVTFRCDPISEHNRLYWYRQTLGQGPEFLTYFQNEAQLEKSRLLSDRFSAERPKGSFSTLEIQRTEQGDSAMYLCASSSYSGVEQYFGPGTRLTVT.